This record covers a single T cell receptor (beta chain). CDR1 LGHDT and CDR2 YNNKEL come from the germline V gene (reference sequence). With 1 base removed from V and 10 bases from J, the gap between germline ends came to 11 bases. This CDR3 is 12 amino acids long. Template switching added a universal primer site; cDNA carried unique molecular identifiers. TCRdb ran MiXCR on the 5' RACE reads and lists one entry per CDR3 protein. The repertoire consists of 690,000 or so distinct CDR3 sequences, with about 9.4% occurring once and the leading ten covering about 0.98%. The sample comes from a study of identical twins. This sample was shared with a second study, whose subject was yellow fever vaccine responses in identical twins.

Sequenced material: PBMCs. The receptor was derived from a woman aged 18-29 years in good health. The V gene is TRBV3-1, the J gene TRBJ2-7; no firm D call. CDR3 in DNA: TGTGCCAGCAGCCAAGTCGGTGGGGTCCAGTACTTC. Translated: CASSQVGGVQYF.